The TCR beta chain under discussion was sequenced for a study of cytomegalovirus exposure and HLA in healthy donors. Study-wide points: Other equally common chains were less clonally expanded than HLA-associated TCR beta chains, a later analysis showed.

PCR amplification relied on 60 Vbeta primers (plus 13 Jbeta primers). Per the original data handling: Later, about 80 million unique TCR beta chains were counted in an analysis, and some 9.9 million of them were shared. The assay was immunoSEQ multiplex PCR, and TCRdb's table has in-frame clones only and misses some. The V and J calls and clone size come from that table; D and trimming were worked out from the DNA. The sample includes a few hundred thousand clones, over 60% seen only once; the top ten take roughly a sixth. This clone was seen more than once but under ten times. Its antigen is undetermined. CDR3 length: 15 amino acids. With 8 bases removed from V and 0 bases from J, the gap between germline ends came to 13 bases. The germline CDR1 and CDR2 sequences are SNHLY and FYNNEI.

This chain joins TRBV2 and TRBJ1-4, with D possibly matching TRBD1 (5 bases). The receptor comes from a man aged 40-49 years in good health and CMV-seronegative. The sequenced sample consisted of PBMCs. CDR3 nucleotide sequence: TGTGCCAGCGGGGCGGACCGAGCAACTAATGAAAAACTGTTTTTT. Its translation is CASGADRATNEKLFF.